This is a list of T cell receptor beta chains from one sample in a study of blood T cell repertoires in COVID-19. Profiling relied on immunoSEQ multiplex PCR, and the TCRdb table lists in-frame clones only, not all of them. The repertoire holds around 480,000 clones, around 88% seen once, with roughly 12% in the top ten. The sample comprised peripheral blood. These receptors originate from a woman between 50 and 59 years old with COVID-19, enrolled during active disease. The CDR3 runs from the conserved cysteine through the conserved F or W. The D gene is left open where the match is weak. For some rows the clone size is stated as once, few or many, or as a class when expanded; others skip it.

TRBJ1-4,TRBD1,TRBV6-2/TRBV6-3,NA,TGTGCCAGCAGTCTGACAGGGAGTGGTGAAAAACTGTTTTTT,CASSLTGSGEKLFF
TRBJ2-7,NA,TRBV3-1/TRBV3-2,NA,TGTGCCAGCAGTCTCCGGGCGGGGCCCTACGAGCAGTACTTC,CASSLRAGPYEQYF
TRBJ2-2,TRBD1,TRBV7-9,NA,TGTGCCAGCAGCTCAATGACCGGGACAGGTACCGGGGAGCTGTTTTTT,CASSSMTGTGTGELFF
TRBJ2-4,TRBD1,TRBV5-1,NA,TGCGCCAGCAGTCACGGGGACAGATCTTCTCTGGACATTCAGTACTTC,CASSHGDRSSLDIQYF
TRBJ2-7,TRBD1,TRBV7-9,NA,TGTGCCAGCAGCCAGACAGGGGACGAGCAGTACTTC,CASSQTGDEQYF
TRBJ2-7,NA,TRBV30,NA,TGTGCCTGGAGTCCTCAGGGTTACGAGCAGTACTTC,CAWSPQGYEQYF
TRBJ1-1,TRBD1,TRBV7-2,NA,TGTGCCAGCCGCCCTACAGGGGGCATAACTGAAGCTTTCTTT,CASRPTGGITEAFF
TRBJ1-2,NA,TRBV3-1/TRBV3-2,NA,TGTGCCAGCAGCCAAGCGGATCCGGGGGAAGATGGCTACACCTTC,CASSQADPGEDGYTF
TRBJ1-2,TRBD1,TRBV5-1,NA,TGCGCCAGCAGCTCGGGCCGACAGGGGGCGGAGGGCTACACCTTC,CASSSGRQGAEGYTF
TRBJ1-2,TRBD1,TRBV28,NA,TGTGCCAGCAGGACCCCGGGACAGATCTATGGCTACACCTTC,CASRTPGQIYGYTF
TRBJ2-2,NA,TRBV9,NA,TGTGCCAGCACCCGCGGCGGAGGGGCCGACACCGGGGAGCTGTTTTTT,CASTRGGGADTGELFF
TRBJ2-1,TRBD2,TRBV5-1,NA,TGCGCCAGCAGTCGGGGGGGGCCTGACAATGAGCAGTTCTTC,CASSRGGPDNEQFF
TRBJ1-1,NA,TRBV18,NA,TGTGCCAGCTCACCACCGCCGGGACAGAACACTGAAGCTTTCTTT,CASSPPPGQNTEAFF
TRBJ2-3,NA,TRBV19,NA,TGTGCCAGTAGTTCCGGGGAGGCAGATACGCAGTATTTT,CASSSGEADTQYF
TRBJ2-2,NA,TRBV18,NA,TGTGCCAGCTCACCACCCAGGGGTCTTTACACCGGGGAGCTGTTTTTT,CASSPPRGLYTGELFF
TRBJ1-5,TRBD1,TRBV10-3,NA,TGTGCCATCAGTGAGGGGACAGGGGAAGGTCAGCCCCAGCATTTT,CAISEGTGEGQPQHF
TRBJ2-7,TRBD1,TRBV6-5,NA,TGTGCCAGCGGGGACAGGGGAAGGGACGAGCAGTACTTC,CASGDRGRDEQYF
TRBJ2-1,NA,TRBV11-2,NA,TGTGCCAGCAGCTTAGATCGGGGGACGGTGAGCTCCTACAATGAGCAGTTCTTC,CASSLDRGTVSSYNEQFF
TRBJ2-7,NA,TRBV29-1,NA,TGCAGCGTTGAAGATAGGCCAGGGAATACGTACGAGCAGTACTTC,CSVEDRPGNTYEQYF
TRBJ2-5,NA,TRBV11-1,NA,TGTGCCAGCAGCTTAAACCCCGGACAACAAGAGACCCAGTACTTC,CASSLNPGQQETQYF
TRBJ2-7,TRBD2,TRBV5-1,NA,TGCGCCAGCAGCTTGAGGACTAGCGGGGACCTTTGGCAGTACTTC,CASSLRTSGDLWQYF
TRBJ2-1,NA,TRBV5-1,few,TGCGCCAGCAGCTTGGCGGCAGGTTACAATGAGCAGTTCTTC,CASSLAAGYNEQFF
TRBJ1-1,NA,TRBV12-3/TRBV12-4,few,TGTGCCATCCCCGGGGAAGCTTTCTTT,CAIPGEAFF
TRBJ1-3,TRBD1,TRBV4-1,NA,TGCGCCAGCAGCCCCCTTACGCAGGGGGAAAACACCATATATTTT,CASSPLTQGENTIYF
TRBJ1-4,NA,TRBV5-1,NA,TGCGCCAGCAGCTTGGGACAGGTCCTGAGCGAAAAACTGTTTTTT,CASSLGQVLSEKLFF
TRBJ1-1,NA,TRBV4-1,NA,TGCGCCAGCAGCCACCAGATGACAGCGAACACTGAAGCTTTCTTT,CASSHQMTANTEAFF
TRBJ1-6,TRBD1,TRBV4-1,NA,TGCGCCAGCAGCCAATGGACAGGGCTATCACCCCTCCACTTT,CASSQWTGLSPLHF
TRBJ2-5,NA,TRBV24-1,few,TGTGCCACCAGTGATCCCGGGACTCCCGTTGGGGAGACCCAGTACTTC,CATSDPGTPVGETQYF
TRBJ2-1,TRBD2,TRBV24-1,NA,TGTGCCACCAGTGATTCTTTAGCGGGGCAATACAATGAGCAGTTCTTC,CATSDSLAGQYNEQFF
TRBJ1-1,TRBD1,TRBV15,NA,TGTGCCACCAGCAGAGCTCAGGGGGCGCATGCTGAAGCTTTCTTT,CATSRAQGAHAEAFF
TRBJ1-6,TRBD1,TRBV11-3,NA,TGTGCCAGCAGCTTAGTAGGGACAGCCAATTCACCCCTCCACTTT,CASSLVGTANSPLHF
TRBJ1-5,NA,TRBV4-2,NA,TGTGCCAGCAGCCAAGATGCGGCAGGGAATCAGCCCCAGCATTTT,CASSQDAAGNQPQHF
TRBJ1-5,TRBD1,TRBV7-8,NA,TGTGCCAGCAGCCTCTCGTTTTCGGGACAGGGAGTAAAGCAGCCCCAGCATTTT,CASSLSFSGQGVKQPQHF
TRBJ2-1,TRBD2,TRBV5-1,NA,TGCGCCAGCAGCTTATCGGCTAGCGGGGGATCCGCCCCGGTCTTC,CASSLSASGGSAPVF
TRBJ1-4,NA,TRBV30,NA,TGTGCCTGGAGTGCTGCGGTAACTAATGAAAAACTGTTTTTT,CAWSAAVTNEKLFF
TRBJ1-2,TRBD1,TRBV5-6,NA,TGTGCCAGCAGCATGGGACAGTCCGGGCGGGGCTATGGCTACACCTTC,CASSMGQSGRGYGYTF
TRBJ1-3,NA,TRBV30,NA,TGTGCCTGGAGTGTAAGCGGCGGAAACACCATATATTTT,CAWSVSGGNTIYF
TRBJ1-1,NA,TRBV9,NA,TGTGCCAGCAGCGTAGGGGGGGATCAGAACACTGAAGCTTTCTTT,CASSVGGDQNTEAFF
TRBJ2-1,NA,TRBV6-5,NA,TGTGCCAGCAGTTACTCTCCAAATTCCGAGCAGTTCTTC,CASSYSPNSEQFF
TRBJ1-4,TRBD1,TRBV28,NA,TGTGCCGGGGGGACAGGGGGCTTTAGTAATGAAAAACTGTTTTTT,CAGGTGGFSNEKLFF